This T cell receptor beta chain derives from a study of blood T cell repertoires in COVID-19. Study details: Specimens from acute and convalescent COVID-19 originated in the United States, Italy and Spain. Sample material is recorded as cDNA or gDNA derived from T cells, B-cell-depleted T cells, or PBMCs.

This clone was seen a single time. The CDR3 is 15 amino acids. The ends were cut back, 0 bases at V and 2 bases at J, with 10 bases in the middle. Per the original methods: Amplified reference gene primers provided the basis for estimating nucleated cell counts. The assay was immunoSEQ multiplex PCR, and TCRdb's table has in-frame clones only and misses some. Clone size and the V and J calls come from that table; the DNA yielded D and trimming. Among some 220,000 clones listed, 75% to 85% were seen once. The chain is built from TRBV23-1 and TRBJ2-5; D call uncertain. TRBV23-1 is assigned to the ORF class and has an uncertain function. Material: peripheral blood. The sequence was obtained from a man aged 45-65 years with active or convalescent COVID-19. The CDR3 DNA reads TGCGCCAGCAGTCAATCGCGAGCCCTTCAAGAGACCCAGTACTTC. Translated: CASSQSRALQETQYF.